A single sample gave rise to the 22 T cell receptor beta chains below, sequenced in a study of human T cells and chemical hapten exposure. Time point meaning: patch test 2, 6 weeks after DPC sensitization. Treatment indicated: therapeutic diphenylcyclopropenone sensitization with weekly scalp DPC. One entry per CDR3 protein, called by TCRdb with MiXCR from the RACE reads. The table lists about 94,000 distinct CDR3 sequences, 7.5% to 10% of them singletons. The sequencing used whole blood, collected in connection with sensitization to the hapten diphenylcyclopropenone (DPC). The source is a woman in her thirties or forties with alopecia areata. Some clones in this sample may be carry-over from other donors' samples.

This clonotype was recorded many times. The rearrangement links TRBV3-1 to TRBJ2-2, with D possibly being TRBD1 or TRBD2 (5 bases each). The CDR3 contains 13 residues. CDR1 LGHDT and CDR2 YNNKEL come from the germline V gene (reference sequence). Trimming took 7 bases from V and 6 from J, leaving 12 bases between them. Here the CDR3 reads CASTRRGPGELFF. DNA for the CDR3: TGTGCCAGCACGCGAAGGGGACCCGGGGAGCTGTTTTTT.

This clonotype was counted a few times. The chain links TRBV20-1 to TRBJ2-3, with TRBD1 as a possible D gene (5 bases). V was pared by 5 bases and J by 7 bases, with 13 bases between. This CDR3 spans 12 amino acids. The germline CDR1 and CDR2 sequences are DFQATT and SNEGSKA (reference sequence). The CDR3 sequence is CSAGAVRNTQYF. The CDR3 nucleotides are TGCAGTGCTGGGGCCGTTCGGAATACGCAGTATTTT.

The rearrangement joins TRBV9 to TRBJ2-5; TRBD1 agrees at 10 bases. Germline V gene sequence: CDR1 SGDLS, CDR2 YYNGEE. The CDR3 runs 17 residues. J lost 5 bases, V lost 0 bases, and 10 bases had no gene match. The CDR3 sequence: CASSVAMGQGYEETQYF. In DNA form, the CDR3 reads TGTGCCAGCAGCGTAGCTATGGGACAGGGGTACGAGGAGACCCAGTACTTC.

This clonotype was detected only a few times. V and J are TRBV4-1 and TRBJ2-3, with unresolved D. Germline assignment: CDR1 MGHRA and CDR2 YSYEKL. The CDR3 length is 16 residues. V lost 1 base and J 8 bases, leaving 19 bases between the germline ends. The CDR3 coding sequence is TGCGCCAGCAGCCAAGGTTTCTCCAGCCAACCCGGTACGCAGTATTTT. Protein product: CASSQGFSSQPGTQYF.

The sample holds many counts of this clonotype. V and J are TRBV6-4 and TRBJ2-3; 7 bases align to TRBD1. This CDR3 has 16 amino acids. CDR1 and CDR2 from the germline V gene are MRHNA and SNTAGT. After removal of 0 bases from V and 0 bases from J, the junction contained 3 bases not matched to a gene. CDR3 bases: TGTGCCAGCAGTGACTCCGCAGGGGGTAGCACAGATACGCAGTATTTT. Amino acids: CASSDSAGGSTDTQYF.

Ten or more counts support this clonotype. This rearrangement joins TRBV6-5 to TRBJ1-6, with D uncertain. This CDR3 spans 16 amino acids. Deletions cut 4 bases from V and 0 bases from J, with 10 bases between. CDR1 and CDR2 (germline): MNHEY, SVGAGI. The CDR3 reads CASSFDWRSYNSPLHF. CDR3 sequence (DNA): TGTGCCAGCAGTTTCGACTGGCGCTCCTATAATTCACCCCTCCACTTT.

This clonotype has ten or more counts. The rearrangement joins TRBV7-8 to TRBJ2-3, with D perhaps TRBD1 (5 bases). Trimming removed 7 bases from V and 0 bases from J, with 14 bases in between. The CDR3 is 15 amino acids. CDR1 and CDR2 (germline): SGHVS, FQNEAQ. Here the CDR3 DNA reads TGTGCCAGCATCCCGAGGACATCTAGCACAGATACGCAGTATTTT. The encoded protein is CASIPRTSSTDTQYF.

This clonotype has at least ten counts. This rearrangement joins TRBV24-1 to TRBJ2-5, with D hard to call. This CDR3 is 16 amino acids long. Germline loops: CDR1 KGHDR, CDR2 SFDVKD. V was pared by 1 base and J by 2 bases, with 13 bases between. The CDR3 bases are TGTGCCACCAGTGATTTTCCCCAGGCCCAGCAAGAGACCCAGTACTTC. Protein sequence: CATSDFPQAQQETQYF.

This clonotype was seen a few times. The chain combines TRBV9 with TRBJ1-1; D is possibly TRBD1 (6 bases). The V end lost 2 bases, the J end lost 1 base, and 9 bases lay between the germline ends. The germline gives CDR1 SGDLS, CDR2 YYNGEE. The length of the CDR3 is 14 residues. The CDR3 sequence is CASSVTTGNTEAFF. CDR3 coding DNA: TGTGCCAGCAGCGTGACGACAGGGAACACTGAAGCTTTCTTT.

The chain couples TRBV20-1 to TRBJ2-1; D is perhaps TRBD2 (5 bases). Between the trimmed V and J ends, which lost 6 bases and 7 bases, there was a span of 25 bases. CDR1 DFQATT and CDR2 SNEGSKA come from the germline V gene (reference sequence). The CDR3 is 16 amino acids. CDR3 in amino acids: CSATHRRTGPKNEQFF. In DNA, the CDR3 is TGCAGTGCCACACACCGGAGGACCGGGCCAAAAAATGAGCAGTTCTTC.

This clonotype appeared a few times. CDR3 sequence reads: CSARGTSGSGGNEQFF. As DNA, the CDR3 is TGCAGTGCTAGAGGGACTAGCGGATCCGGGGGCAATGAGCAGTTCTTC. The chain couples TRBV20-1 to TRBJ2-1; 10 bases are a match to TRBD2. Germline CDR1 and CDR2: DFQATT and SNEGSKA (reference sequence). Trimming cost V 1 base and J 6 bases; bases outside gene matches: 9. CDR3 length equals 16 residues.

V gene TRBV5-4 combines with J gene TRBJ1-1; TRBD1 aligns across 9 bases. CDR3 size: 16 residues. Germline trimming cut 4 bases from V and 1 base from J; bases unmatched to any gene: 8. Looked up from germline, CDR1 is SGHNT and CDR2 is YYREEE (reference sequence). In DNA, the CDR3 is TGTGCCAGCAGCCCACACCCGACAGGGGGGAACACTGAAGCTTTCTTT. Its protein product is CASSPHPTGGNTEAFF.

This clonotype was observed many times. The chain is built from TRBV10-3 and TRBJ2-1; the D is unclear. The CDR3 length is 13 residues. Trimming removed 6 bases at V and 6 bases at J, with 12 bases between. Germline V lookup: CDR1 ENHRY, CDR2 SYGVKD. The CDR3 protein is CAIRAPTINEQFF. The CDR3 DNA reads as TGTGCCATCAGGGCCCCGACGATCAATGAGCAGTTCTTC.

This clonotype was counted ten times or more. The chain recombines TRBV9 with TRBJ2-7; 7 positions match TRBD2. V was clipped by 2 bases and J by 5 bases; unmatched bases: 10. The CDR3 contains 15 residues. Germline CDR1 reads SGDLS; CDR2 reads YYNGEE. This CDR3 is CASSVGAGLSNEQYF. Written as DNA, the CDR3 is TGTGCCAGCAGCGTTGGAGCGGGACTGAGTAACGAGCAGTACTTC.

This clonotype was seen many times. The junction departs from germline at one end; a sequencing error may be responsible. The chain uses TRBV7-7 and TRBJ2-1; 7 bases are shared with TRBD1. This CDR3 spans 14 amino acids. From germline, CDR1 is SSHAT and CDR2 FNYEAQ (reference sequence). CDR3 protein: CASSLANRGHEQFF. CDR3 DNA sequence: TGTGCTAGCAGCTTAGCGAACAGGGGCCATGAGCAGTTCTTC.

This rearrangement joins TRBV5-1 to TRBJ2-5, with 8 bases identical to TRBD2. Germline loops: CDR1 SGHRS, CDR2 YFSETQ. Unmatched junction bases numbered 12, after V lost 4 bases and J lost 4 bases. This CDR3 has 16 amino acids. CDR3 in amino acids: CASSRSSPTSGETQYF. The CDR3 DNA follows: TGCGCCAGCAGCCGGTCATCCCCCACTAGCGGAGAGACCCAGTACTTC. Based on the CDR3 plus reference TRBV5-1 and TRBJ2-5, the full variable domain is KAGVTQTPRYLIKTRGQQVTLSCSPISGHRSVSWYQQTPGQGLQFLFEYFSETQRNKGNFPGRFSGRQFSNSRSEMNVSTLELGDSALYLCASSRSSPTSGETQYFGPGTRLLVL.

The chain has TRBV5-1 and TRBJ2-3; possibly TRBD1 for D (5 bases). Germline V gives CDR1 SGHRS, CDR2 YFSETQ. V was cut by 1 base and J by 4 bases, with 13 bases left in between. This CDR3 is built from 15 residues. In DNA, the CDR3 is TGCGCCAGCAGCTTGTCGCGACAGCGATCAGATACGCAGTATTTT. It codes for CASSLSRQRSDTQYF.

The chain employs TRBV5-1 and TRBJ2-7; TRBD1 is a possible D gene (6 bases). Trimming removed 1 base at V and 4 bases at J, with 12 bases between. Per germline, CDR1 SGHRS and CDR2 YFSETQ. The CDR3 has 14 residues. CDR3 residues: CASSLSAGAYEQYF. CDR3 DNA: TGCGCCAGCAGCTTGTCCGCAGGGGCTTACGAGCAGTACTTC.

Ten or more counts support this clonotype. J is TRBJ1-1 and V is TRBV12-3 or TRBV12-4; 7 bases line up with TRBD1. This CDR3 has 15 amino acids. The V gene end was trimmed by 5 bases and the J gene end by 1 base; junction bases not matched to a gene: 7. The CDR3 protein is CASSPRTGGNTEAFF. CDR3 DNA sequence: TGTGCCAGCAGTCCGAGGACAGGAGGGAACACTGAAGCTTTCTTT.

This clonotype was observed a handful of times. The V and J genes are TRBV7-9 and TRBJ2-1, with 7 bases that match TRBD1. CDR1 and CDR2 from the germline V gene are SEHNR and FQNEAQ (reference sequence). Trimming cost V 2 bases and J 0 bases; bases outside gene matches: 7. This CDR3 has 17 amino acids. Written as DNA, the CDR3 is TGTGCCAGCAGCTTATCAAGGGGGCGCAGCTCCTACAATGAGCAGTTCTTC. This codes for CASSLSRGRSSYNEQFF.

The rearrangement uses TRBV5-4 and TRBJ2-2; D is possibly TRBD2 (6 bases). The V end was cut by 3 bases, the J end by 4 bases, with 13 bases between. Germline values: CDR1 SGHNT, CDR2 YYREEE (reference sequence). This CDR3 has 15 residues. The CDR3 DNA reads as TGTGCCAGCAGCTCCTCCGGGAGCCCCACCGGGGAGCTGTTTTTT. It specifies CASSSSGSPTGELFF.

This clonotype was found many times. V usage is TRBV12-3 or TRBV12-4 and J usage is TRBJ2-7; 7 bases align to TRBD1. The CDR3 sequence is 16 residues long. V lost 2 bases, J lost 0 bases, and 7 bases stayed unmatched. CDR3 in amino acids: CASSLRWTGNSYEQYF. The CDR3 DNA is TGTGCCAGCAGTTTACGGTGGACAGGTAACTCCTACGAGCAGTACTTC.